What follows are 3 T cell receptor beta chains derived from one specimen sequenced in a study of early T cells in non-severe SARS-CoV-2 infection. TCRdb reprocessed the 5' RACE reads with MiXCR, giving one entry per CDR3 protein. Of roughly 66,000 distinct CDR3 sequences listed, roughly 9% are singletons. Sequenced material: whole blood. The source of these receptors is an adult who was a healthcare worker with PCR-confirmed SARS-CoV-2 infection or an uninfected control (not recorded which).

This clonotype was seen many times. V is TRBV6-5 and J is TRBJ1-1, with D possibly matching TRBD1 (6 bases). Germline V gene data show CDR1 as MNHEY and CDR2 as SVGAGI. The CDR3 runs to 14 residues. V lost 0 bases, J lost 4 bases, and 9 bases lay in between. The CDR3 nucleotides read TGTGCCAGCAGTTACTCACACAGGGCCACTGAAGCTTTCTTT. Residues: CASSYSHRATEAFF.

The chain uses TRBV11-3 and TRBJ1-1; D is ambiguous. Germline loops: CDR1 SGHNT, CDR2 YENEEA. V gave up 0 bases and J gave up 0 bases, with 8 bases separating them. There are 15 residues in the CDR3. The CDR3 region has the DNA TGTGCCAGCAGCTTAGACAGCGTCATGAACACTGAAGCTTTCTTT. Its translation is CASSLDSVMNTEAFF.

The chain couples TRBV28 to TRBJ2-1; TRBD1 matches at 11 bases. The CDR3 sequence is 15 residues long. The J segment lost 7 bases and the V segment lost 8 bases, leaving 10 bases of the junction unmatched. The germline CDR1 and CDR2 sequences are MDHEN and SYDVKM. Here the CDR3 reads CASHSGTGGSNEQFF. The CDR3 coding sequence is TGTGCCAGCCACAGTGGGACAGGGGGTAGTAATGAGCAGTTCTTC. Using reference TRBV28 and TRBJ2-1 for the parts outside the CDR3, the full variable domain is DVKVTQSSRYLVKRTGEKVFLECVQDMDHENMFWYRQDPGLGLRLIYFSYDVKMKEKGDIPEGYSVSREKKERFSLILESASTNQTSMYLCASHSGTGGSNEQFFGPGTRLTVL.